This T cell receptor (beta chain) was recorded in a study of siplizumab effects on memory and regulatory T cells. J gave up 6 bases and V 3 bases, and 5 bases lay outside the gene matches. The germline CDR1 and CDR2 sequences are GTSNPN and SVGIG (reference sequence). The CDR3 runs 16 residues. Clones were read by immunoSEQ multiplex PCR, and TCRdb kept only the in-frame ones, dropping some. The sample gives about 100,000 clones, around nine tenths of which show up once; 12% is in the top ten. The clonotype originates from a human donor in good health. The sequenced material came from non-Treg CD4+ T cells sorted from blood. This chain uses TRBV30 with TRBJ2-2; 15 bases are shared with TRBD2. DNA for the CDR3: TGTGCCTGGAGGGGACTAGCGGGAGGACGGGCCGGGGAGCTGTTTTTT. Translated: CAWRGLAGGRAGELFF.